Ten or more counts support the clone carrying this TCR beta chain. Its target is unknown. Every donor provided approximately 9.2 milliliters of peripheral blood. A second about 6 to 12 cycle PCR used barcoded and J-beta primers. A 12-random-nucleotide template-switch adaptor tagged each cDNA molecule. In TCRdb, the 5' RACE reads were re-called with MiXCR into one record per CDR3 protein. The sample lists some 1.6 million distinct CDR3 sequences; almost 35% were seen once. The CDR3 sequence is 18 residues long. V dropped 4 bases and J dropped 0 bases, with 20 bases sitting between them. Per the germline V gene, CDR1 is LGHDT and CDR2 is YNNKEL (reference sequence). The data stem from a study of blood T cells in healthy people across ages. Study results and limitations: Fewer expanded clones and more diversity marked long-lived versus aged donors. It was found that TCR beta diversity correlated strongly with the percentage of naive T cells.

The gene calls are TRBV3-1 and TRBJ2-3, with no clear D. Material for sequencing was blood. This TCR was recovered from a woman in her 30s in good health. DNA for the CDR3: TGTGCCAGCAGCCGCCGAAGTCGGGCAATATCTAGCACAGATACGCAGTATTTT. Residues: CASSRRSRAISSTDTQYF.